This TCR beta chain derives from a study of blood T cell repertoires in COVID-19. Overall study context: Samples representing acute and convalescent COVID-19 were sourced from the United States, Italy and Spain.

Assay: immunoSEQ multiplex PCR; the TCRdb copy retains only in-frame clones and omits some. The repertoire holds over 200,000 clones, with 89% as singletons. The length of the CDR3 is 15 residues. Unmatched junction bases numbered 2, after V lost 6 bases and J lost 2 bases. From germline, CDR1 is MNHEY and CDR2 SVGAGI. The source material was peripheral blood. This TCR came from a woman aged 40 to 50 with acute or convalescent COVID-19. This chain links TRBV6-5 with TRBJ1-3; 12 nucleotides agree with TRBD1. As DNA, the CDR3 is TGTGCCAGCAGCCGGGACAGGGGGCCTGGAAACACCATATATTTT. As protein: CASSRDRGPGNTIYF.